A single sample is the source of the 20 T cell receptor beta chains below, sequenced in a study of T cells after yellow fever vaccination. TCRdb fed the 5' RACE reads into MiXCR, producing one record per CDR3 protein. This repertoire shows hundreds of thousands of distinct CDR3 sequences, roughly 8.7% found once; its top ten account for around 3.4%. The starting material was CD4+ T cells sorted from PBMCs, obtained 5 days after the yellow fever booster vaccination. These receptors were obtained from a man younger than 35 who received the YFV17D yellow fever vaccine.

This clonotype was counted only a few times. This sequence joins TRBV7-2 and TRBJ2-3; 11 bases map to TRBD1. The length of the CDR3 is 15 residues. Germline CDR1 and CDR2: SGHTA and FQGNSA. V shed 3 bases and J 4 bases; nucleotides not matched to a gene: 3. As DNA, the CDR3 is TGTGCCAGCAGCTTCGGGACAGGGGGATCAGATACGCAGTATTTT. Translating gives CASSFGTGGSDTQYF.

This clonotype has a handful of counts. The chain carries TRBV5-6 and TRBJ2-2; tentatively, D is TRBD1 or TRBD2 (5 bases each). Germline lookup yields CDR1 SGHDT and CDR2 YYEEEE. This CDR3 has 18 residues. V was trimmed by 4 bases and J by 6 bases, leaving 25 bases between them. This CDR3 reads CASSRRDRGLFRAGELFF. CDR3 DNA sequence: TGTGCCAGCAGCCGTCGGGATAGGGGTCTTTTCCGGGCCGGGGAGCTGTTTTTT.

Concerning this clonotype: A clone one base away is much larger, so this may be a read error. The chain joins TRBV4-2 to TRBJ2-3; TRBD2 is a possible D gene (7 bases). From germline, CDR1 is LGHNA and CDR2 YNFKEQ. CDR3 length equals 14 residues. The CDR3 bases are TGTGCCAACAGCCAGCGGGACAACTCAGATACGCAGTATTTT. Its protein is CANSQRDNSDTQYF.

In this sample, this clonotype turned up a few times. V usage is TRBV5-1 and J usage is TRBJ2-5; D is unclear. The CDR3 has 14 residues. Trimming cost V 3 bases and J 1 base, with 10 bases left between them. Germline loops: CDR1 SGHRS, CDR2 YFSETQ. The CDR3 coding sequence is TGCGCCAGCAGCTGGCCCGTAGGCCAAGAGACCCAGTACTTC. Amino acids: CASSWPVGQETQYF.

Ten or more counts support this clonotype. This chain uses TRBV18 with TRBJ2-7, with TRBD2 matching 7 bases. This CDR3 has 13 amino acids. Trimming cost V 3 bases and J 5 bases; bases outside gene matches: 4. Germline CDR1 is KGHSH and CDR2 is LQKENI. The DNA for the CDR3 is TGTGCCAGCTCACCCTTGGGGAGGGACGAGCAGTACGTC. The encoded protein is CASSPLGRDEQYV.

A few counts support this clonotype. The chain joins TRBV18 to TRBJ2-1; 13 nucleotides agree with TRBD2. The CDR3 consists of 16 residues. The V gene's germline CDR1 is KGHSH and CDR2 LQKENI. The V and J ends lost 4 bases and 6 bases, in that order; junction bases with no gene match: 6. CDR3 region: CASSRPGTSGVNEQFF. The DNA for the CDR3 is TGTGCCAGCTCACGCCCCGGGACTAGCGGGGTCAATGAGCAGTTCTTC.

The CDR3 spells CASSQDILGGRETQYF. The CDR3 nucleotides read TGCGCCAGCAGCCAAGATATCTTAGGGGGCCGGGAGACCCAGTACTTC. The chain couples TRBV4-3 to TRBJ2-5; the match to TRBD1 covers 7 bases. This CDR3 has 16 residues. The germline CDR1 and CDR2 sequences are LGHNA and YSLEER. Germline trimming cut 0 bases from V and 5 bases from J; bases unmatched to any gene: 9.

This sequence joins TRBV12-5 and TRBJ1-1, with D possibly matching TRBD1 (6 bases). The germline gives CDR1 LGHNT, CDR2 FRNRAP. Trimming took off 0 bases at V and 2 bases at J, with 10 bases between the two ends. CDR3 length equals 15 residues. CDR3 region: CASGLVTGPNTEAFF. The CDR3 region has the DNA TGTGCTAGTGGTTTGGTGACAGGCCCTAACACTGAAGCTTTCTTT.

A few counts support this clonotype. The chain couples TRBV6-6 to TRBJ2-2, with TRBD2 identical over 7 bases. V dropped 11 bases and J dropped 3; count of bases not matched to a gene: 3. This CDR3 comprises 12 residues. Germline V gene lookup returns CDR1 MNHNY and CDR2 SVGAGI (reference sequence). The CDR3 nucleotides read TGTGCCCTGGGGGGGTACACCGGGGAGCTGTTTTTT. Translation gives CALGGYTGELFF.

In its sample, this clonotype was seen a few times. The rearrangement joins TRBV11-2 to TRBJ1-2, with D possibly matching TRBD1 (5 bases). The length of the CDR3 is 14 residues. From germline, CDR1 is SGHAT and CDR2 FQNNGV. The V end was cut by 3 bases, the J end by 3 bases, with 11 bases between. The CDR3 here is CASSFSQGDYGYTF. For the CDR3, the DNA is TGTGCCAGCAGCTTCTCGCAGGGCGACTATGGCTACACCTTC.

There are many counts of this clonotype. The chain has TRBV7-2 and TRBJ1-1; unclear D gene. The V gene's germline CDR1 is SGHTA and CDR2 FQGNSA. The CDR3 loop spans 11 amino acids. Trimming removed 3 bases at V and 3 bases at J, with 2 bases between. The CDR3 nucleotides are TGTGCCAGCAGCTTCGACACTGAAGCTTTCTTT. Its translation: CASSFDTEAFF. Full variable domain (missing parts from reference TRBV7-2 and TRBJ1-1): GAGVSQSPSNKVTEKGKDVELRCDPISGHTALYWYRQSLGQGLEFLIYFQGNSAPDKSGLPSDRFSAERTGGSVSTLTIQRTQQEDSAVYLCASSFDTEAFFGQGTRLTVV.

This clonotype was picked up a small number of times. V is TRBV12-3 or TRBV12-4 and J is TRBJ1-5; the D gene is possibly TRBD1 (5 bases). Trimming removed 1 base at V and 7 bases at J, with 11 bases between. This CDR3 spans 14 amino acids. CDR3 coding DNA: TGTGCCAGCAGTTTAGGATTAAGGGACCAGCCCCAGCATTTT. Its protein product is CASSLGLRDQPQHF.

This clonotype was picked up a small number of times. The chain has TRBV25-1 and TRBJ1-4, with 9 bases fitting TRBD1. Germline V gene sequence: CDR1 MGHDK, CDR2 SYGVNS. The CDR3 length is 16 residues. V lost 7 bases, J lost 6 bases, and 12 bases stayed unmatched. The CDR3 DNA reads TGTGCCAGCACCCTCTATTCGTGGACAGGGGATGAAAAACTGTTTTTT. Its translation is CASTLYSWTGDEKLFF.

The gene calls are TRBV3-1 and TRBJ1-2, with TRBD1 as a possible D gene (6 bases). The CDR3 is 14 amino acids. Germline values: CDR1 LGHDT, CDR2 YNNKEL (reference sequence). Trimming took 4 bases from V and 8 from J, leaving 17 bases between them. CDR3 nucleotides: TGTGCCAGCAGCCCTTCCTCAGGGGACACGGGCTACACCTTC. It is translated as CASSPSSGDTGYTF. Filled out from reference TRBV3-1 and TRBJ1-2, the complete variable domain reads DTAVSQTPKYLVTQMGNDKSIKCEQNLGHDTMYWYKQDSKKFLKIMFSYNNKELIINETVPNRFSPKSPDKAHLNLHINSLELGDSAVYFCASSPSSGDTGYTFGSGTRLTVV.

This clonotype turned up a few times. V usage is TRBV5-1 and J usage is TRBJ2-5; perhaps TRBD2 as D (6 bases). Trimming stripped 2 bases from V and 1 base from J, with 12 bases between. The CDR3 runs 15 residues. From germline, CDR1 is SGHRS and CDR2 YFSETQ. The CDR3 DNA follows: TGCGCCAGCAGCTTTCTATCGGGACTCCAAGAGACCCAGTACTTC. Its protein is CASSFLSGLQETQYF.

This rearrangement joins TRBV14 to TRBJ2-4, with a possible D match to TRBD1 (6 bases). Germline lookup yields CDR1 SGHDN and CDR2 FVKESK. The CDR3 is made up of 15 amino acids. V lost 3 bases to trimming and J lost 8 bases, with 17 bases between them. CDR3 in DNA: TGTGCCAGCAGCCAGTCTCGCGACGACAGGCACATTCAGTACTTC. Translated: CASSQSRDDRHIQYF. The full variable domain, rest sourced from reference TRBV14 and TRBJ2-4, is EAGVTQFPSHSVIEKGQTVTLRCDPISGHDNLYWYRRVMGKEIKFLLHFVKESKQDESGMPNNRFLAERTGGTYSTLKVQPAELEDSGVYFCASSQSRDDRHIQYFGAGTRLSVL.

A few counts support this clonotype. The chain couples TRBV7-2 to TRBJ2-2; maybe TRBD2 (6 bases). V lost 2 bases to trimming and J lost 7 bases, with 14 bases between them. In germline, CDR1 is SGHTA, CDR2 FQGNSA. This CDR3 is built from 15 residues. Here the CDR3 reads CASSLLGLQGGELFF. In DNA, the CDR3 is TGTGCCAGCAGCTTACTGGGACTTCAGGGCGGGGAGCTGTTTTTT.

The sample holds a few counts of this clonotype. The rearrangement joins TRBV7-2 to TRBJ2-7; D is uncertain. Trimming took off 2 bases at V and 1 base at J, with 9 bases between the two ends. CDR1 and CDR2 from the germline V gene are SGHTA and FQGNSA. The CDR3 spans 14 residues. The CDR3 nucleotides read TGTGCCAGCAGCTTATCCCCAGAATCCTACGAGCAGTACGTC. Translated: CASSLSPESYEQYV.

The chain carries TRBV5-1 and TRBJ2-6; no clear D gene. The CDR3 sequence is 16 residues long. Trimming cost V 5 bases and J 1 base, with 13 bases left between them. Germline assignment: CDR1 SGHRS and CDR2 YFSETQ. The CDR3 DNA is TGCGCCAGCAGAAAGGGATCTTTTTCTGGGGCCAACGTCCTGACTTTC. It codes for CASRKGSFSGANVLTF.

The chain is built from TRBV12-3 or TRBV12-4 and TRBJ1-1; no clear D gene. Trimming cost V 8 bases and J 4 bases, with 14 bases left between them. The CDR3 runs 13 residues. The CDR3 here is CASEDIPGTEAFF. In DNA, the CDR3 is TGTGCCAGCGAAGATATCCCCGGCACTGAAGCTTTCTTT.